Following are 29 T cell receptor beta chains from one sample sequenced in a study of cytomegalovirus exposure and HLA in healthy donors. Vbeta (60) and Jbeta (13) primers were used in the PCR. Libraries were prepared by immunoSEQ multiplex PCR; TCRdb keeps only in-frame clonotypes and omits some of them. Here the sample spans about 120,000 clones, around 63% being singletons. Sequenced sample: PBMCs. Receptors were obtained from a man between 40 and 49 years old in good health and CMV-seropositive.

This rearrangement joins TRBV7-9 to TRBJ2-5, with 9 bases identical to TRBD2. Losses at the gene ends were 7 bases for V and 4 bases for J; bases not matched to a gene: 1. CDR3 size: 12 residues. Per the germline V gene, CDR1 is SEHNR and CDR2 is FQNEAQ (reference sequence). The CDR3 region is CASKAGGETQYF. The CDR3 region has the DNA TGTGCCAGCAAAGCGGGGGGAGAGACCCAGTACTTC.

The chain combines TRBV7-8 with TRBJ1-2; no firm D call. This CDR3 region has 12 residues. V was pared by 4 bases and J by 5 bases, with 8 bases between. The germline V gene encodes CDR1 SGHVS and CDR2 FQNEAQ. CDR3 coding DNA: TGTGCCAGCAGCTACGGGGTTTATGGCTACACCTTC. This encodes CASSYGVYGYTF.

The chain combines TRBV10-2 with TRBJ2-3, with 9 bases identical to TRBD1. The V and J ends lost 6 bases and 4 bases, in that order; junction bases with no gene match: 5. Germline values: CDR1 WSHSY, CDR2 SAAADI. The CDR3 sequence is 14 residues long. The CDR3 coding sequence is TGCGCCAGCAGGAGGGACAGGGAGCCAGATACGCAGTATTTT. It codes for CASRRDREPDTQYF.

The chain employs TRBV2 and TRBJ1-1; D is ambiguous. From germline, CDR1 is SNHLY and CDR2 FYNNEI. V gave up 5 bases and J gave up 5 bases, with 3 bases separating them. This CDR3 region has 10 residues. CDR3 loop: CASSYTEAFF. The CDR3 DNA reads TGTGCCAGCAGTTATACTGAAGCTTTCTTT.

This chain links TRBV7-2 with TRBJ1-2, with D uncertain. Looked up from germline, CDR1 is SGHTA and CDR2 is FQGNSA. This CDR3 has 12 residues. With 3 bases removed from V and 6 bases from J, the gap between germline ends came to 8 bases. CDR3 residues: CASSFETNGYTF. The CDR3 nucleotides read TGTGCCAGCAGCTTTGAGACAAATGGCTACACCTTC.

CDR3 DNA sequence: TGTGCCAGCAGCTCCCGGATGGCGGGGGCCGAGCAGTACTTC. Residues: CASSSRMAGAEQYF. The chain carries TRBV7-6 and TRBJ2-7, with D maybe TRBD2 (7 bases). The germline gives CDR1 SGHVS, CDR2 FNYEAQ. Trimming removed 4 bases at V and 6 bases at J, with 16 bases between. This CDR3 comprises 14 residues.

The rearrangement uses TRBV7-2 and TRBJ1-5, with D uncertain. This CDR3 is built from 14 residues. The germline V and J ends were trimmed by 6 bases and 5 bases, with 14 bases remaining between them. Germline CDR1 reads SGHTA; CDR2 reads FQGNSA. The CDR3 region is CASSLRPDYQPQHF. The CDR3 DNA follows: TGTGCCAGCAGTCTTAGGCCAGACTATCAGCCCCAGCATTTT.

As to this clone: The germline gene is not matched at one end of the junction; a read error may be the cause. The chain combines TRBV18 with TRBJ2-2; possibly TRBD1 for D (5 bases). The germline V gene has CDR1 KGHSH and CDR2 LQKENI. The CDR3 has 15 residues. CDR3 loop: CASSPMGQNIGELFF. The CDR3 DNA follows: TGTGCCAGCTCACCAATGGGGCAGAACATCGGGGAGCTGTTTTTT.

The V and J genes are TRBV9 and TRBJ2-1; D is uncertain. This CDR3 has 13 residues. Germline CDR1 SGDLS, CDR2 YYNGEE. Deletions cut 0 bases from V and 6 bases from J, with 7 bases between. The CDR3 reads CASSVDYTNEQFF. Written as DNA, the CDR3 is TGTGCCAGCAGCGTAGACTACACCAATGAGCAGTTCTTC.

V gene TRBV9 combines with J gene TRBJ2-7; TRBD1 matches 9 bases. Trimming cost V 3 bases and J 2 bases; bases outside gene matches: 6. This CDR3 contains 15 residues. CDR1 is SGDLS, CDR2 YYNGEE, per germline. CDR3: CASSESTGGTYEQYF. CDR3 nucleotides: TGTGCCAGCAGCGAGTCGACAGGGGGAACCTACGAGCAGTACTTC. The whole variable domain, remainder taken from reference TRBV9 and TRBJ2-7, is DSGVTQTPKHLITATGQRVTLRCSPRSGDLSVYWYQQSLDQGLQFLIQYYNGEERAKGNILERFSAQQFPDLHSELNLSSLELGDSALYFCASSESTGGTYEQYFGPGTRLTVT.

The gene calls are TRBV5-1 and TRBJ2-7; possibly TRBD1 for D (5 bases). Germline V lookup: CDR1 SGHRS, CDR2 YFSETQ. V was trimmed by 4 bases and J by 3 bases, leaving 8 bases between them. There are 12 residues in the CDR3. In DNA form, the CDR3 reads TGCGCCAGCAGCGCGGACATCTACGAGCAGTACTTC. This translates into CASSADIYEQYF.

The gene calls are TRBV7-2 and TRBJ1-3; 7 nucleotides line up with TRBD1. V shed 4 bases and J 4 bases; nucleotides not matched to a gene: 4. Looked up from germline, CDR1 is SGHTA and CDR2 is FQGNSA. The CDR3 runs to 14 residues. The CDR3 sequence: CASSSPTGGNTIYF. The DNA of the CDR3 is TGTGCCAGCAGCTCCCCGACAGGGGGAAACACCATATATTTT.

The rearrangement uses TRBV6-6 and TRBJ1-6, with D hard to call. The CDR3 is 11 amino acids. Between the trimmed V and J ends, which lost 0 bases and 13 bases, there was a span of 4 bases. Germline V gene data show CDR1 as MNHNY and CDR2 as SVGAGI (reference sequence). CDR3 sequence: CASSYSSPLHF. The DNA for the CDR3 is TGTGCCAGCAGTTACTCTAGTCCCCTCCACTTT.

The genes are TRBV6-1 and TRBJ2-3; D perhaps matches TRBD1 (5 bases). Germline-derived CDR1 and CDR2 are MNHNS and SASEGT. The germline V and J ends were trimmed by 6 bases and 2 bases, with 9 bases remaining between them. This CDR3 is built from 13 residues. This CDR3 reads CASRGHYTDTQYF. CDR3 DNA: TGTGCCAGCAGGGGGCATTACACAGATACGCAGTATTTT.

The CDR3 protein is CASSLKARQTGGNEQFF. The CDR3 nucleotides are TGTGCCAGCAGTTTGAAGGCGCGACAGACAGGGGGCAATGAGCAGTTCTTC. This sequence joins TRBV27 and TRBJ2-1; the match to TRBD1 covers 9 bases. Germline values: CDR1 MNHEY, CDR2 SMNVEV (reference sequence). Trimming cost V 3 bases and J 6 bases; bases outside gene matches: 12. The CDR3 has 17 residues.

In its sample, this clone was seen once. This rearrangement joins TRBV4-3 to TRBJ2-2; maybe TRBD1 (6 bases). The CDR3 runs to 18 residues. V was shortened by 4 bases and J by 1 base, with 19 bases between the two germline ends. Germline V gives CDR1 LGHNA, CDR2 YSLEER. CDR3 residues: CASSLANYRTVNTGELFF. The CDR3 DNA sequence: TGCGCCAGCAGCCTAGCTAACTACCGGACAGTGAACACCGGGGAGCTGTTTTTT.

V and J are TRBV11-2 and TRBJ2-5; no reliable D call. V lost 1 base to trimming and J lost 5 bases, with 11 bases between them. CDR3 length: 14 amino acids. Germline CDR1 SGHAT, CDR2 FQNNGV. The DNA for the CDR3 is TGTGCCAGCAGCTTAGGCGGTTGGTCGGAGACCCAGTACTTC. Translated, it gives CASSLGGWSETQYF.

The rearrangement links TRBV6-6 to TRBJ2-1; D unclear. CDR3 length: 11 amino acids. V lost 2 bases to trimming and J lost 9 bases, with 5 bases between them. Looked up from germline, CDR1 is MNHNY and CDR2 is SVGAGI (reference sequence). The CDR3 DNA sequence: TGTGCCAGCAGTTACCTCTCTGAGCAGTTCTTC. Its protein is CASSYLSEQFF.

As for this clone: This sample includes further DNA sequences coding for the same CDR3. The chain joins TRBV6-1 to TRBJ1-5; TRBD1 matches at 10 bases. CDR1 and CDR2 from the germline V gene are MNHNS and SASEGT. With 1 base clipped from V and 9 bases from J, the junction kept 9 bases outside the gene matches. There are 16 residues in the CDR3. CDR3 protein: CASSEGVGTGARPQHF. The CDR3 nucleotides read TGTGCCAGCAGTGAAGGTGTCGGGACAGGGGCTCGGCCCCAGCATTTT.

The rearrangement links TRBV6-1 to TRBJ2-1; the D gene is possibly TRBD1 (7 bases). CDR1 and CDR2 (germline): MNHNS, SASEGT. Trimming took 6 bases from V and 4 from J, leaving 13 bases between them. CDR3 size: 14 residues. CDR3 sequence reads: CASSGGQSYNEQFF. Written as DNA, the CDR3 is TGTGCCAGCAGCGGGGGACAGTCATACAATGAGCAGTTCTTC.

The V call is TRBV27, the J call TRBJ2-6; 11 bases agree with TRBD2. J was trimmed by 15 bases and V by 0 bases; bases with no gene match: 7. This CDR3 has 15 residues. Per the germline V gene, CDR1 is MNHEY and CDR2 is SMNVEV (reference sequence). The CDR3 DNA follows: TGTGCCAGCAGTTTATCGAGCGGGCTAGCGGGAGGCCTGACTTTC. Protein sequence: CASSLSSGLAGGLTF.

The chain uses TRBV7-8 and TRBJ2-7; TRBD2 aligns across 10 bases. CDR1 SGHVS and CDR2 FQNEAQ come from the germline V gene. This CDR3 comprises 15 residues. After removal of 2 bases from V and 6 bases from J, the junction contained 7 bases not matched to a gene. CDR3 sequence reads: CASSLIYLAGVEQYF. Written as DNA, the CDR3 is TGTGCCAGCAGCTTAATTTATCTAGCGGGAGTCGAGCAGTACTTC.

The CDR3 coding sequence is TGTGCCAGCAGGGAAGTGGGCGGGAGTTCCATTCAGTACTTC. This sequence encodes CASREVGGSSIQYF. The chain uses TRBV28 and TRBJ2-4; 7 positions match TRBD2. Germline V CDR1 and CDR2: MDHEN, SYDVKM. This CDR3 has 14 residues. V was pared by 6 bases and J by 9 bases, with 11 bases of the junction left unmatched.

This clone was observed a single time. CDR3: CASSEIGVDTQYF. CDR3 coding DNA: TGTGCCAGCAGTGAGATAGGGGTAGATACGCAGTATTTT. The chain couples TRBV2 to TRBJ2-3, with D perhaps matching TRBD1 (5 bases). Germline assignment: CDR1 SNHLY and CDR2 FYNNEI. V gave up 3 bases and J gave up 5 bases, with 9 bases separating them. The CDR3 covers 13 residues.

The chain couples TRBV5-4 to TRBJ2-7, with D tentatively TRBD1 (6 bases). CDR1 SGHNT and CDR2 YYREEE come from the germline V gene (reference sequence). Trimming removed 3 bases from V and 5 bases from J, with 15 bases in between. CDR3 length: 14 amino acids. DNA of the CDR3: TGTGCCAGCAGCTCGATGACCCGGGACAACGAGCAGTACTTC. It specifies CASSSMTRDNEQYF.

This clone was seen a few times. The gene calls are TRBV6-7 and TRBJ2-7; D might be TRBD1 (5 bases). TRBV6-7 is identified as an open reading frame with a role that is uncertain. V was clipped by 1 base and J by 4 bases, with 14 bases between them. The CDR3 spans 15 residues. CDR3 amino acids: CASSYLFRNRYEQYF. In DNA, the CDR3 is TGTGCCAGCAGTTACTTATTCCGTAACAGGTACGAGCAGTACTTC.

The chain uses TRBV9 and TRBJ2-1, with D possibly matching TRBD2 (5 bases). Trimming stripped 0 bases from V and 0 bases from J, with 7 bases between. The CDR3 consists of 15 residues. Looked up from germline, CDR1 is SGDLS and CDR2 is YYNGEE. CDR3 amino acids: CASSVAGNSYNEQFF. CDR3 bases: TGTGCCAGCAGCGTAGCGGGGAACTCCTACAATGAGCAGTTCTTC.

The chain recombines TRBV7-2 with TRBJ1-1; 8 bases match TRBD1. The CDR3 runs 14 residues. The V and J ends lost 5 bases and 1 base, in that order; junction bases with no gene match: 3. CDR1 is SGHTA and CDR2 is FQGNSA in the germline V gene. CDR3 DNA sequence: TGTGCCAGCAGCCAAGGGACAGGGAACACTGAAGCTTTCTTT. It specifies CASSQGTGNTEAFF.

The CDR3 bases are TGTGCCAGCAGCTTGATTGGTGGGCGGAGGGCAGATACGCAGTATTTT. Protein: CASSLIGGRRADTQYF. The chain carries TRBV5-4 and TRBJ2-3, with D perhaps matching TRBD2 (6 bases). The germline gives CDR1 SGHNT, CDR2 YYREEE (reference sequence). V lost 1 base and J 4 bases, leaving 16 bases between the germline ends. The CDR3 loop spans 16 amino acids.